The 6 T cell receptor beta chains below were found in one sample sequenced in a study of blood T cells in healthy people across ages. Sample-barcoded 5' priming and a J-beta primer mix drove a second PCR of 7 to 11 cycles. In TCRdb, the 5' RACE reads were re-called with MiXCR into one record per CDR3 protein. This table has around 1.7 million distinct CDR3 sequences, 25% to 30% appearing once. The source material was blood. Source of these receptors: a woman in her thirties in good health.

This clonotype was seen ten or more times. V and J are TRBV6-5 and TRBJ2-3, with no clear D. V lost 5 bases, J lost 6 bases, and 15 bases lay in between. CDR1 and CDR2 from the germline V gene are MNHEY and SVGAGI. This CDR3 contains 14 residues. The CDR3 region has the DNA TGTGCCAGCAGTAGGACCAGTTCTCGTGATACGCAGTATTTT. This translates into CASSRTSSRDTQYF.

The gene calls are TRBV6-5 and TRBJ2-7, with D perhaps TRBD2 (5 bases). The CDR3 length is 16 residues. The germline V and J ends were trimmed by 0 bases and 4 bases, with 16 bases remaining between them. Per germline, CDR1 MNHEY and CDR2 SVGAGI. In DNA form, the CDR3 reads TGTGCCAGCAGTTACTCGTCGGCTAGCACGACGTACGAGCAGTACTTC. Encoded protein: CASSYSSASTTYEQYF.

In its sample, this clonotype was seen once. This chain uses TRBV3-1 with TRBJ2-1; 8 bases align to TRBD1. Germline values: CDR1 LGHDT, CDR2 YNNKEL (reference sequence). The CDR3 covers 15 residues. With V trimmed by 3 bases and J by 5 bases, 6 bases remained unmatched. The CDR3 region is CASSQGWTGNNEQFF. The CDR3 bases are TGTGCCAGCAGCCAGGGCTGGACAGGGAACAATGAGCAGTTCTTC.

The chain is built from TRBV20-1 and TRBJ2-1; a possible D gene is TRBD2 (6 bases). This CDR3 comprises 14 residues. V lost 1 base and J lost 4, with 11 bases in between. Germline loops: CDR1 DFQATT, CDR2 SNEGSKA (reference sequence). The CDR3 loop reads CSARGRRGYNEQFF. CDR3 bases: TGCAGTGCTAGAGGGCGGCGGGGATACAATGAGCAGTTCTTC.

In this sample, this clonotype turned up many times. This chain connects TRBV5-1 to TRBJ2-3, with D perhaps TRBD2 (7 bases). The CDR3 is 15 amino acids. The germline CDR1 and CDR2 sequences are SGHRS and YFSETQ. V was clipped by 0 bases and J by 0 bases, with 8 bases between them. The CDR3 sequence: CASSLEGGSTDTQYF. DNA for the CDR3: TGCGCCAGCAGCTTGGAGGGGGGGAGCACAGATACGCAGTATTTT.

As DNA, the CDR3 is TGTGCCAGCGGAACCGCCTTTCCGGGGCCCCCGTCAGATACGCAGTATTTT. Protein: CASGTAFPGPPSDTQYF. The V and J genes are TRBV9 and TRBJ2-3; the D call may be TRBD1 or TRBD2 (5 bases each). V was cut by 7 bases and J by 4 bases, with 25 bases left in between. The CDR3 is made up of 17 amino acids. The germline CDR1 and CDR2 sequences are SGDLS and YYNGEE.